This T cell receptor (beta chain) was sequenced during a study of human T cells and chemical hapten exposure. Study-wide background: Sensitization used 2% DPC on about 2 cm by about 2 cm upper inner arm skin. Study outcomes and limitations: Among TCRs, those above 1 in 1000 frequency were unaffected by DPC sensitization. Expanded TCRs formed significantly more large CDR3 similarity clusters than controls.

One entry per CDR3 protein, called by TCRdb with MiXCR from the RACE reads. The sample lists around 160,000 distinct CDR3 sequences; roughly 14% were seen once. The table lists this clonotype with a few counts. Its antigen is undetermined. Trimming took 6 bases from V and 1 from J, leaving 6 bases between them. From germline, CDR1 is SQVTM and CDR2 ANQGSEA. This CDR3 contains 11 residues. Specified time point: patch test 1, 2 weeks after DPC sensitization. Regarding treatment: therapeutic diphenylcyclopropenone sensitization with weekly scalp DPC. Prior to each patch test being applied, blood was drawn.

This chain connects TRBV29-1 to TRBJ1-2; D remains unclear. The material was whole blood, obtained in connection with sensitization to the hapten diphenylcyclopropenone (DPC). The source of this sequence is a woman between 25 and 40 years old with alopecia areata. Some clones in this sample may be carry-over from other donors' samples. Here the CDR3 reads CSVAHNYGYTF. In DNA form, the CDR3 reads TGCAGCGTCGCCCATAACTATGGCTACACCTTC.